Following are 7 T cell receptor beta chains from one sample sequenced in a study of shared clonotypes between healthy human individuals. Profiled with immunoSEQ multiplex PCR; TCRdb holds only in-frame clones, not every one. The data show millions of clones, with roughly nine tenths seen just once and over 0.12% held by the top ten. Specimen: naive CD4+ T cells sorted from blood. Subset reported: CD45RA+ positively selected. These receptors originate from a man between 18 and 35 years old in good health.

As to this clone: This same CDR3 is encoded by further DNA sequences in the sample. The chain links TRBV9 to TRBJ2-7; 8 nucleotides line up with TRBD1. Germline CDR1 reads SGDLS; CDR2 reads YYNGEE. The CDR3 runs to 14 residues. The junction had 2 bases not matched to a gene; V was cut back by 0 bases and J by 3 bases. The CDR3 DNA reads TGTGCCAGCAGCGTAGCAGGACAGGGCTACGAGCAGTACTTC. It yields the protein CASSVAGQGYEQYF. Full variable domain (remainder filled in from reference TRBV9 and TRBJ2-7): DSGVTQTPKHLITATGQRVTLRCSPRSGDLSVYWYQQSLDQGLQFLIQYYNGEERAKGNILERFSAQQFPDLHSELNLSSLELGDSALYFCASSVAGQGYEQYFGPGTRLTVT.

This rearrangement joins TRBV7-2 to TRBJ1-6; 7 nucleotides align to TRBD1. This CDR3 is built from 16 residues. The V segment lost 4 bases and the J segment 6 bases; nucleotides outside the gene matches: 9. Germline CDR1 reads SGHTA; CDR2 reads FQGNSA. CDR3 bases: TGTGCCAGCAGCTACACAGGGACAGATGTTAATTCACCCCTCCACTTT. Amino acid sequence: CASSYTGTDVNSPLHF. The full variable domain, in which reference TRBV7-2 and TRBJ1-6 provide the parts outside the CDR3, is GAGVSQSPSNKVTEKGKDVELRCDPISGHTALYWYRQSLGQGLEFLIYFQGNSAPDKSGLPSDRFSAERTGGSVSTLTIQRTQQEDSAVYLCASSYTGTDVNSPLHFGNGTRLTVT.

V is TRBV9 and J is TRBJ1-3; D is ambiguous. The CDR3 totals 13 residues. V was trimmed by 1 base and J by 4 bases, leaving 6 bases between them. From germline, CDR1 is SGDLS and CDR2 YYNGEE. The CDR3, as DNA: TGTGCCAGCAGCGTAACTTGGGGAAACACCATATATTTT. This encodes CASSVTWGNTIYF.

This clone came up once. The chain carries TRBV19 and TRBJ1-1; maybe TRBD1 (5 bases). The CDR3 length is 17 residues. The V end lost 0 bases, the J end lost 6 bases, and 20 bases lay between the germline ends. From germline, CDR1 is LNHDA and CDR2 SQIVND (reference sequence). CDR3 loop: CASSIDSLGARRAEAFF. CDR3 sequence (DNA): TGTGCCAGTAGTATAGATTCCCTAGGGGCCCGGCGCGCTGAAGCTTTCTTT.

The V and J genes are TRBV7-9 and TRBJ1-6; D may be TRBD1 (5 bases). The V end was cut by 2 bases, the J end by 5 bases, with 16 bases between. CDR3 size: 17 residues. Germline V CDR1 and CDR2: SEHNR, FQNEAQ (reference sequence). CDR3 protein: CASSLSEARANNSPLHF. CDR3 bases: TGTGCCAGCAGCTTATCGGAGGCCAGGGCTAATAATTCACCCCTCCACTTT. Full variable domain (missing parts from reference TRBV7-9 and TRBJ1-6): DTGVSQNPRHKITKRGQNVTFRCDPISEHNRLYWYRQTLGQGPEFLTYFQNEAQLEKSRLLSDRFSAERPKGSFSTLEIQRTEQGDSAMYLCASSLSEARANNSPLHFGNGTRLTVT.

V usage is TRBV5-1 and J usage is TRBJ2-3; D perhaps matches TRBD2 (5 bases). This CDR3 comprises 16 residues. Germline V gene sequence: CDR1 SGHRS, CDR2 YFSETQ. Deletions cut 3 bases from V and 3 bases from J, with 17 bases between. The CDR3 sequence: CASSSGLDQVTDTQYF. CDR3 sequence (DNA): TGCGCCAGCAGCTCCGGACTGGATCAAGTAACAGATACGCAGTATTTT.

This chain links TRBV10-1 with TRBJ2-2; 9 nucleotides line up with TRBD1. The CDR3 is 13 residues long. With 10 bases clipped from V and 5 bases from J, the junction kept 5 bases outside the gene matches. Germline assignment: CDR1 WNHNN and CDR2 SYGVQD (reference sequence). CDR3 DNA sequence: TGCGCCACGAGACAGGGGGGTACCGGGGAGCTGTTTTTT. It yields the protein CATRQGGTGELFF.